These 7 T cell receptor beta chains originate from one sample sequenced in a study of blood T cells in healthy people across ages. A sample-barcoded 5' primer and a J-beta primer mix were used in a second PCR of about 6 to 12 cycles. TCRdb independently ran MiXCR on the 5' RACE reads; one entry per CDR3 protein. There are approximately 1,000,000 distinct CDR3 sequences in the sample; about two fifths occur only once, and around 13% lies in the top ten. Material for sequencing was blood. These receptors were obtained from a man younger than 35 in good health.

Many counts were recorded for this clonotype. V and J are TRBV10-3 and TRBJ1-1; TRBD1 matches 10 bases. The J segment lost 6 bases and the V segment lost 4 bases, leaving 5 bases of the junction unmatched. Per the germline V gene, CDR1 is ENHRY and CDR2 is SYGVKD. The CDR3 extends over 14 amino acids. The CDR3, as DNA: TGTGCCATCAGTGGACAGGGGGCGCGTTCTGAAGCTTTCTTT. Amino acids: CAISGQGARSEAFF.

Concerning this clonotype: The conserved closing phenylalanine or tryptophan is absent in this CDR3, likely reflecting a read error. CDR3 bases: TGTGCCAGTAGTAATCAGGGTGATACGCAGTATTCT. Its protein is CASSNQGDTQYS. This sequence joins TRBV19 and TRBJ2-3, with D maybe TRBD1 (5 bases). The CDR3 is made up of 12 amino acids. The germline V and J ends were trimmed by 4 bases and 6 bases, with 8 bases remaining between them. Germline-derived CDR1 and CDR2 are LNHDA and SQIVND (reference sequence).

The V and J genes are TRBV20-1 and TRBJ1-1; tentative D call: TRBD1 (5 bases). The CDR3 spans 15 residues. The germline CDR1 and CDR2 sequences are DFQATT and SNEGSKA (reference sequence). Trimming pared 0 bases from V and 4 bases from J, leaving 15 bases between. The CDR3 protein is CSARDFTGRSTEAFF. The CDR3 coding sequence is TGCAGTGCTAGAGATTTTACAGGAAGGAGCACTGAAGCTTTCTTT.

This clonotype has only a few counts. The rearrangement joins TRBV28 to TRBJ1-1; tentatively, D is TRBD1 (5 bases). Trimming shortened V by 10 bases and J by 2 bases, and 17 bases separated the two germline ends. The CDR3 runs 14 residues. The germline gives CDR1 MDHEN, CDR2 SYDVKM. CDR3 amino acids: CATTLRALNTEAFF. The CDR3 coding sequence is TGTGCCACGACCCTCAGGGCCTTAAACACTGAAGCTTTCTTT.

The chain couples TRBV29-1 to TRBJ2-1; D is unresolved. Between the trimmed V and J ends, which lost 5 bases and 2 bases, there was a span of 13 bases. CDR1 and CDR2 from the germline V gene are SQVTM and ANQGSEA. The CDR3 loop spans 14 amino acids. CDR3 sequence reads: CSVPQTKTYNEQFF. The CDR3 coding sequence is TGCAGCGTTCCCCAGACCAAGACCTACAATGAGCAGTTCTTC.

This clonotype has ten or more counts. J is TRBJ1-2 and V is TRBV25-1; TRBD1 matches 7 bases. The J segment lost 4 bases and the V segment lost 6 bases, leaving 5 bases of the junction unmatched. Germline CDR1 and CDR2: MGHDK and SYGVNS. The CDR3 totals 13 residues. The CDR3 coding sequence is TGTGCCAGCAGCCCCGGGACAGCCTATGGCTACACCTTC. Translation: CASSPGTAYGYTF.

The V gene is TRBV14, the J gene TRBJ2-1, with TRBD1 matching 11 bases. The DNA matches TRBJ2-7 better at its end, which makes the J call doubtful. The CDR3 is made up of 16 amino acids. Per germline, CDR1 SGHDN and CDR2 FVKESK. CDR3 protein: CASSSLDRGPYNEQYF. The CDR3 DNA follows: TGTGCCAGCAGCTCCTTGGACAGGGGGCCCTACAATGAGCAGTACTTC.